This T cell receptor beta chain was sequenced for a study of T cell responses to AZD1222 COVID-19 vaccine. The wider study: The analysis combined second doses at about 4 or about 12 weeks. General study results and limits: Females made up more of the donors, who were largely white British, and clonal diversity may have come out too low. Among vaccine-associated CD4 TCRs, coverage spanned spike, with dominance at 160-218 and 743-854. The study reported that nearly half of spike-specific TCRs target unmutated variant regions.

Concerning this clone itself: What it binds is not known.

Data came from immunoSEQ multiplex PCR; TCRdb stores just in-frame clones and leaves some out. The sample records some 160,000 clones, 80% to 95% being singletons. Germline CDR1 and CDR2: PRHDT and FYEKMQ (reference sequence). The V end lost 1 base, the J end lost 7 bases, and 26 bases lay between the germline ends. The CDR3 consists of 18 residues. The chain couples TRBV13 to TRBJ2-7, with D possibly TRBD2 on 7 matching bases. The sample in question was peripheral blood, obtained on day 0 of AZD1222 vaccination. This receptor was identified in an adult in good health. The CDR3 loop reads CASSLVRLADTKRGEQYF. As DNA, the CDR3 is TGTGCCAGCAGCTTAGTGCGGCTAGCGGACACCAAAAGGGGGGAGCAGTACTTC.